The entry below gives a single T cell receptor beta chain sequence along with its context. Its binding antigen is unknown. Per-base quality was not reported, and no clone a single base away is much larger than it. Using the deep immunoSEQ assay, multiplex PCR amplified TCR CDR3 regions from genomic DNA. Extracted genomic DNA from each cell subset was spread evenly across all wells of several immunoSEQ 96-well plates, with each plate serving as a replicate. Each replicate PCR for sorted subsets received approximately 220 ng genomic DNA, equal to tens of thousands of T cell genomes. Purified libraries were quantified with a Qubit 3.0 fluorometer, sized on a Bioanalyzer 2100, and re-quantified with the KAPA Library Quantification kit. Each immunoSEQ 96-well plate was sequenced on its own single-read 150-cycle Illumina NextSeq 550 flow cell. The authors' analysis ran thus. The immunoSEQ output contained only junctional sequences without quality scores, so filtering could not match that applied to full-length reads. To assign V/J genes and CDR3, sequences were annotated against IMGT germline references using PyIR, a Python wrapper for IgBLAST v1.9. Reads were filtered out if the reads had weak V/J assignments (E-value above 1e-6), no CDR3, stop codons, out-of-frame junctions, or ambiguous translated residues. V3J clonotypes were defined by identical inferred V gene, J gene, and CDR3 amino acid sequence. Percentage overlap between repertoires was calculated by dividing the number of shared unique clonotypes by the size of the smaller repertoire. RTK rarefaction, the Chao1 estimator, and Recon v2.1 estimates of unobserved clonotypes were used to assess repertoire richness. Generation probabilities for all TCRbeta clonotypes obtained by the gDNA method from four donors were computed using OLGA. TCRdb holds this immuneACCESS table with in-frame rearrangements only. Some clones are missing; in checked studies, unresolved V genes explain under half, and the rest has no known cause. The DNA was the basis for D and trimming; V, J and clone size are from that table. Here the sample has approximately 340,000 clones; more than 60% occur a single time. The ten largest clones represent 8.5% to 12% of the sample.

Spanning cysteine to phenylalanine, the CDR3 consists of 14 amino acids. The CDR3 DNA has 42 bases and is translated from base 1. The germline V gene specifies SGHDT as CDR1 and YYEEEE as CDR2. Trimming costs V 6 bases and J 4 bases, and their ends lie 16 bases apart. Healthy HIV-negative adults with no recently reported acute infections or vaccinations were included as donors. All donors were Caucasian adults living in Nashville, Tennessee, USA. CD4+ T cells were enriched by magnetic negative selection, after which naive cells were positively selected on CD45RA and the negative fraction was taken as the memory subset. Blood was obtained by leukapheresis, after which PBMCs were separated by Ficoll-Histopaque density gradient centrifugation and cryopreserved in liquid nitrogen vapor phase. Analytical flow cytometry was used to check the purity and quantity of each magnetically sorted T cell population. Each sorted fraction had its genomic DNA isolated and then quantified by UV absorbance on a Nanodrop 2000c.

The data were obtained in a study of shared clonotypes between healthy human individuals (dated by TCRdb to the early 2020s). Notes on the research overall: A few men and a couple of women, aged 18 to 49 years, made up the cohort. For each donor, three plates each were used for CD4 naive and CD4 memory, two plates were used for CD8 naive, and one plate was used for CD8 memory. To estimate repertoire size and how much clonotype sharing occurs between individuals, the study deeply sequenced the blood TCR repertoires of several healthy adults. To increase sequencing depth and limit assay-specific biases, TCR repertoire library preparation and sequencing were carried out by different laboratories using diverse techniques. Per donor, leukapheresis produced somewhere between about 0.8 and 9.5 billion PBMCs. Broader findings and caveats from the paper: The small number of donors limited the genetic and exposure-history diversity represented. Even with the large sequencing depth, rarefaction of the sorted-subset datasets indicated that sequencing was incomplete. Sampling was limited to blood, and TCR repertoires in tissue likely differ from TCR repertoires in blood. Around 5.4% of naive CD4, 3.5% of naive CD8, roughly 2.4% of memory CD4, and less than 0.45% of memory CD8 clonotypes were shared across several donors. Compared with non-shared clonotypes, clonotypes shared by all four sorted-subset donors had higher generation probabilities. Naive subsets generally had larger estimated clonotype richness than memory subsets. Based on pairwise subsampling, the degree of clonotype sharing among donors was expected to be affected by sequencing depth.

The sample was memory CD4+ T cells sorted from blood. The cell subset or site label corresponds to: CD45RA-negative fraction. The clonotype originates from a man aged 25-40 years in good health. The chain employs TRBV5-6 and TRBJ1-2; there is no confident call for the D gene. The DNA reads as follows: TGTGCCAGCATCGCTGGAGTGAATATCTATGGCTACACCTTC. Translated, this gives CASIAGVNIYGYTF.